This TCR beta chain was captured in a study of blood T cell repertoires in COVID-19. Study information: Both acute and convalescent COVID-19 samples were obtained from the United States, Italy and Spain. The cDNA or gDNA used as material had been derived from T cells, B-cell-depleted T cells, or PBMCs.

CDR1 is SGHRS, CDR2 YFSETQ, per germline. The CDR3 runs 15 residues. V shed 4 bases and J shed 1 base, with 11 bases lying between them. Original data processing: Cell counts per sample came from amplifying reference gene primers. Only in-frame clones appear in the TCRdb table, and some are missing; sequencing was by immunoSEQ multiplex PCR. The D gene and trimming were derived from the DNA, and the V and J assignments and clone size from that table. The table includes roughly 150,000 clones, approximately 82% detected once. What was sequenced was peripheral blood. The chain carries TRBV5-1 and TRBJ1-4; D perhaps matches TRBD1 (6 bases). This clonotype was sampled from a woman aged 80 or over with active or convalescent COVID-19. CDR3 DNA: TGCGCCAGCAGCCCCTTGACAGGAACTAATGAAAAACTGTTTTTT. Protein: CASSPLTGTNEKLFF.